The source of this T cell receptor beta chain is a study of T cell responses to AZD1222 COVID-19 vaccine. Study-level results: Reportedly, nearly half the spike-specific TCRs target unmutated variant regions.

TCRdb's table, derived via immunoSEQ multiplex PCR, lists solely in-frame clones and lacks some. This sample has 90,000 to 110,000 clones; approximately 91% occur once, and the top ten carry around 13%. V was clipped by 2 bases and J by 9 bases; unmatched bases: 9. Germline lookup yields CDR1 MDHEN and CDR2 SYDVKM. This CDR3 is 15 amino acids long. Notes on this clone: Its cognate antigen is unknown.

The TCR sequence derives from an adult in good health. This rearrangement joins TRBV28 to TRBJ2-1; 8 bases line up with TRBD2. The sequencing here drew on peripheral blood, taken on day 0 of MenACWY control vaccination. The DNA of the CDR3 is TGTGCCAGCAGTTTAGCGGGGGGCCGGCTTGGTGAGCAGTTCTTC. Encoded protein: CASSLAGGRLGEQFF.